This TCR beta chain came from a study of OX40 agonist ivuxolimab in advanced cancers. General study findings and limits: Expansion of clones was among the lowest in partial responders at 0.1-3.0 mg/kg.

Blood draws occurred at baseline, cycle 4 day 1, and cycle 7 day 1. Sequenced by immunoSEQ multiplex PCR; TCRdb stores in-frame clones only, minus some. Among around 63,000 clones, 60% to 85% were seen once, and the ten largest hold about a tenth. A remark on this clone: The antigen is undetermined.

In germline, CDR1 is LGHNA, CDR2 YSLEER. Unmatched junction bases numbered 5, after V lost 1 base and J lost 1 base. The CDR3 is 16 amino acids. The sequence came from an adult with an advanced solid tumor such as melanoma, head and neck, liver or kidney cancer. The V gene is TRBV4-3, the J gene TRBJ2-5, with TRBD1 matching over 8 bases. The sequencing used CD4+ or CD8+ T cells sorted from blood, collected in a trial of the OX40 agonist ivuxolimab. The CDR3 DNA sequence: TGCGCCAGCAGCCAAGCCAGGGGGCTTGGCCAAGAGACCCAGTACTTC. Its protein is CASSQARGLGQETQYF.